This entry describes one T cell receptor beta chain. This entry comes from a study of blood T cell repertoires in COVID-19. Overall study: Specimens from acute and convalescent COVID-19 originated in the United States, Italy and Spain. T cells, B-cell-depleted T cells, or PBMCs supplied cDNA or gDNA.

As processed by the authors: Estimation of nucleated cell counts was performed using reference gene primer amplification. Sequencing was performed with immunoSEQ multiplex PCR; in TCRdb, only in-frame clones are kept and a portion is missing. D and trimming come from the DNA, and the V and J calls and clone size come from that table. The repertoire has approximately 59,000 clones, about 90% of them found once; the top ten carry around a fifth. This sequence originates from a human donor in a cohort sampled during active COVID-19. Sequenced: peripheral blood.

CDR3 amino acids: CASSHRPRTLYNEQFF. In nucleotides, the CDR3 is TGTGCCAGCAGCCATCGACCCCGGACACTATACAATGAGCAGTTCTTC. The chain couples TRBV3-1 (or the pseudogene TRBV3-2) to TRBJ2-1; D may be TRBD1 (5 bases). The V end lost 3 bases, the J end lost 4 bases, and 16 bases lay between the germline ends. CDR1 and CDR2 (germline): LGHDT, YNNKEL (reference sequence). The CDR3 is 16 amino acids.